This TCR beta chain is from a study of blood T cells in healthy people across ages. The CDR3 runs 14 residues. Germline V CDR1 and CDR2: MNHEY, SVGAGI. V was cut by 5 bases and J by 8 bases, with 18 bases left in between. PCR was performed a second time for roughly 7 to 12 cycles using a sample-barcoded 5' primer and a J-beta primer mix. TCRdb fed the 5' RACE reads into MiXCR, producing one record per CDR3 protein. Counted here are some 1.5 million distinct CDR3 sequences, approximately 43% occurring once; the ten biggest clones make up less than 5%. With regard to this clonotype: Its matching antigen is unknown.

Notes on the study in general: While age rose, TCR beta diversity per million T cells dropped in a roughly linear way.

Samples each yielded at least 6 micrograms of total RNA. This receptor was identified in a woman in her late teens or twenties in good health. Source material: blood. J is TRBJ1-2 and V is TRBV6-5, with D hard to call. The CDR3 nucleotides are TGTGCCAGCAGTGCCGGGTCCCCAAGAGGCGGCTACACCTTC. It is translated as CASSAGSPRGGYTF.